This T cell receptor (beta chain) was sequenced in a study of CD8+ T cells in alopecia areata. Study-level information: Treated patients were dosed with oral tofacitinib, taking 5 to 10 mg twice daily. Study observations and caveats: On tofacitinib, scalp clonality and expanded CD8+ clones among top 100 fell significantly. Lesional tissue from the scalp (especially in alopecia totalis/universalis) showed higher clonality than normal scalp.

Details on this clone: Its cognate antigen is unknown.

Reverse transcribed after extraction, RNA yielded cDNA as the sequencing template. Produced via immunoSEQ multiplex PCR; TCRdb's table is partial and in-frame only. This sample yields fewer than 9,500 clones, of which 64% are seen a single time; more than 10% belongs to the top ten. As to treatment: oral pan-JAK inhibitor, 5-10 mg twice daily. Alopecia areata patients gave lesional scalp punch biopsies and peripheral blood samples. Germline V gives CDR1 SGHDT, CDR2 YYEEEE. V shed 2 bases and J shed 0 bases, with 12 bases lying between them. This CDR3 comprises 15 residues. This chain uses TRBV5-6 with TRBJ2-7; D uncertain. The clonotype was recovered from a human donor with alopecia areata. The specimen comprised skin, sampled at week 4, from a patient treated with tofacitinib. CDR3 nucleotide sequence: TGTGCCAGCAGCTTAGGAGCTACAAGCTCCTACGAGCAGTACTTC. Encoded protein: CASSLGATSSYEQYF. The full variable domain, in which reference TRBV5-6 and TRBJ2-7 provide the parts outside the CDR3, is DAGVTQSPTHLIKTRGQQVTLRCSPKSGHDTVSWYQQALGQGPQFIFQYYEEEERQRGNFPDRFSGHQFPNYSSELNVNALLLGDSALYLCASSLGATSSYEQYFGPGTRLTVT.